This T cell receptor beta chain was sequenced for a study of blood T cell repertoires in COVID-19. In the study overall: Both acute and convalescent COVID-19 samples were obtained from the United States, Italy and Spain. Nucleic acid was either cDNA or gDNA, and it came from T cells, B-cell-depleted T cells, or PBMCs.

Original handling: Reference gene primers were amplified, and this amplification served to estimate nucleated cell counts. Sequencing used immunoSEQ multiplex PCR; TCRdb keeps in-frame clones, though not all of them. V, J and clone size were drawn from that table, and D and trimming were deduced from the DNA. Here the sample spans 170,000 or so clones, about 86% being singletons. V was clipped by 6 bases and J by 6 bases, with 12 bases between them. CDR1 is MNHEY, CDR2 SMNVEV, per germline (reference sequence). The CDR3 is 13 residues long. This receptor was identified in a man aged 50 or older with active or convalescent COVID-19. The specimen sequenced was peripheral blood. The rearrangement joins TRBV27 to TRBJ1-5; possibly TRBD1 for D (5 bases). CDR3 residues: CASRGPVGQPQHF. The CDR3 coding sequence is TGTGCCAGCAGGGGGCCGGTGGGTCAGCCCCAGCATTTT.